The 26 T cell receptor beta chains given below trace back to one sample, sequenced in a study of T cell responses to AZD1222 COVID-19 vaccine. Assay used: immunoSEQ multiplex PCR; TCRdb lists only in-frame clones, some missing. The sample gives about 150,000 clones, roughly 90% of which show up once; around 3% is in the top ten. Sample: peripheral blood, taken on day 0 of AZD1222 vaccination. The receptors come from an adult in good health.

J is TRBJ2-1 and V is TRBV7-9; TRBD1 matches at 9 bases. Per germline, CDR1 SEHNR and CDR2 FQNEAQ (reference sequence). This CDR3 is 16 amino acids long. The junction had 10 bases not matched to a gene; V was cut back by 5 bases and J by 5 bases. The CDR3 nucleotides are TGTGCCAGCAGCATTGCGGGACAGGGTATCAACAATGAGCAGTTCTTC. Its translation is CASSIAGQGINNEQFF.

V usage is TRBV12-3 or TRBV12-4 and J usage is TRBJ2-7, with 8 nucleotides matching TRBD2. The CDR3 consists of 13 residues. V shed 3 bases and J 6 bases; nucleotides not matched to a gene: 4. The CDR3 loop is CASSFRGGGEQYF. DNA for the CDR3: TGTGCCAGCAGTTTCCGGGGGGGCGGCGAGCAGTACTTC.

V gene TRBV6-5 combines with J gene TRBJ1-1, with 9 bases fitting TRBD1. V lost 6 bases and J lost 6; bases outside the gene matches: 5. CDR1 and CDR2 (germline): MNHEY, SVGAGI. The CDR3 consists of 13 residues. The DNA for the CDR3 is TGTGCCAGCAGAGTACAGGGGGCCGCTGAAGCTTTCTTT. This translates into CASRVQGAAEAFF.

V gene TRBV10-2 combines with J gene TRBJ1-4; tentative D call: TRBD1 (5 bases). Trimming shortened V by 3 bases and J by 8 bases, and 22 bases separated the two germline ends. Germline V CDR1 and CDR2: WSHSY, SAAADI. The CDR3 contains 17 residues. The DNA for the CDR3 is TGCGCCAGCAGTGATGGTAAACGGGGGGTAAGCGGAGAAAAACTGTTTTTT. It encodes CASSDGKRGVSGEKLFF.

The rearrangement joins TRBV10-3 to TRBJ2-1; 7 bases line up with TRBD1. This CDR3 is built from 15 residues. Germline-derived CDR1 and CDR2 are ENHRY and SYGVKD. After removal of 6 bases from V and 5 bases from J, the junction contained 10 bases not matched to a gene. The CDR3 coding sequence is TGTGCCATCAGCCCGACAGGGACCCCCAACAATGAGCAGTTCTTC. Encoded protein: CAISPTGTPNNEQFF.

The chain recombines TRBV9 with TRBJ2-3, with 7 bases matching TRBD2. Germline assignment: CDR1 SGDLS and CDR2 YYNGEE. The CDR3 has 14 residues. V dropped 3 bases and J dropped 0; count of bases not matched to a gene: 1. The CDR3 loop is CASSAGLSTDTQYF. The CDR3 DNA reads as TGTGCCAGCAGCGCGGGACTAAGCACAGATACGCAGTATTTT.

The chain recombines TRBV5-4 with TRBJ2-1, with TRBD1 identical over 7 bases. Germline CDR1 reads SGHNT; CDR2 reads YYREEE (reference sequence). The CDR3 extends over 15 amino acids. J lost 9 bases, V lost 0 bases, and 9 bases had no gene match. This CDR3 is CASSLGQGDNTEQFF. In nucleotides, the CDR3 is TGTGCCAGCAGCTTGGGGCAGGGGGATAATACTGAGCAGTTCTTC.

The chain couples TRBV5-4 to TRBJ2-5; TRBD2 is a possible D gene (5 bases). Germline V gene lookup returns CDR1 SGHNT and CDR2 YYREEE (reference sequence). CDR3 length: 13 residues. Trimming stripped 0 bases from V and 2 bases from J, with 5 bases between. This chain's CDR3 is CASSLERQETQYF. In DNA form, the CDR3 reads TGTGCCAGCAGCTTGGAGCGGCAAGAGACCCAGTACTTC. The entire variable domain, with the rest obtained from reference TRBV5-4 and TRBJ2-5, is as follows: ETGVTQSPTHLIKTRGQQVTLRCSSQSGHNTVSWYQQALGQGPQFIFQYYREEENGRGNFPPRFSGLQFPNYSSELNVNALELDDSALYLCASSLERQETQYFGPGTRLLVL.

The rearrangement joins TRBV18 to TRBJ2-7; 7 bases map to TRBD2. V lost 3 bases to trimming and J lost 6 bases; unmatched junction nucleotides: 2. Germline CDR1 is KGHSH and CDR2 is LQKENI. This CDR3 has 12 amino acids. CDR3 in DNA: TGTGCCAGCTCACCGCCTAGCGGCGAGCAGTACTTC. It is translated as CASSPPSGEQYF. Supplemented by reference TRBV18 and TRBJ2-7, the full variable domain reads NAGVMQNPRHLVRRRGQEARLRCSPMKGHSHVYWYRQLPEEGLKFMVYLQKENIIDESGMPKERFSAEFPKEGPSILRIQQVVRGDSAAYFCASSPPSGEQYFGPGTRLTVT.

V usage is TRBV2 and J usage is TRBJ1-1; D uncertain. The CDR3 sequence is 12 residues long. The germline gives CDR1 SNHLY, CDR2 FYNNEI. Between the trimmed V and J ends, which lost 1 base and 6 bases, there was a span of 6 bases. CDR3 amino acids: CASSEDVPEAFF. The CDR3 DNA follows: TGTGCCAGCAGTGAAGATGTCCCTGAAGCTTTCTTT. The variable domain in full, completed from reference TRBV2 and TRBJ1-1, reads EPEVTQTPSHQVTQMGQEVILRCVPISNHLYFYWYRQILGQKVEFLVSFYNNEISEKSEIFDDQFSVERPDGSNFTLKIRSTKLEDSAMYFCASSEDVPEAFFGQGTRLTVV.

The CDR3 DNA sequence: TGTGCCAGCAGCCCCCGGGAGGGGGCGAACACCGGGGAGCTGTTTTTT. It translates to CASSPREGANTGELFF. The genes are TRBV3-1 (or the pseudogene TRBV3-2) and TRBJ2-2; TRBD2 aligns across 8 bases. Germline lookup yields CDR1 LGHDT and CDR2 YNNKEL (reference sequence). The trim removed 4 bases at V and 0 bases at J, leaving 4 bases unmatched. The CDR3 extends over 16 amino acids.

This clone was counted a single time. V usage is TRBV7-9 and J usage is TRBJ2-7; D is ambiguous. The V end lost 3 bases, the J end lost 2 bases, and 20 bases lay between the germline ends. Germline lookup yields CDR1 SEHNR and CDR2 FQNEAQ (reference sequence). This CDR3 has 17 amino acids. The DNA for the CDR3 is TGTGCCAGCAGCTTGGGCCCCGGTTGGCAGGCGGCCTACGAGCAGTACTTC. It specifies CASSLGPGWQAAYEQYF. The full variable domain, in which reference TRBV7-9 and TRBJ2-7 provide the parts outside the CDR3, is DTGVSQNPRHKITKRGQNVTFRCDPISEHNRLYWYRQTLGQGPEFLTYFQNEAQLEKSRLLSDRFSAERPKGSFSTLEIQRTEQGDSAMYLCASSLGPGWQAAYEQYFGPGTRLTVT.

The CDR3 reads CASSYSQDGLGLAKNIQYF. The CDR3 DNA sequence: TGTGCCAGCAGTTACTCCCAGGACGGGTTGGGTTTAGCCAAAAACATTCAGTACTTC. The chain uses TRBV6-2 or TRBV6-3 and TRBJ2-4; no definite D call. Trimming took off 0 bases at V and 0 bases at J, with 18 bases between the two ends. The CDR3 runs 19 residues. Germline V lookup: CDR1 MNHEY, CDR2 SVGEGT.

The genes are TRBV7-9 and TRBJ2-7; 7 nucleotides agree with TRBD2. CDR1 is SEHNR and CDR2 is FQNEAQ in the germline V gene (reference sequence). This CDR3 is 13 amino acids long. V lost 5 bases, J lost 3 bases, and 4 bases stayed unmatched. As DNA, the CDR3 is TGTGCCAGCAGCCTACGGGGGGACTACGAGCAGTACTTC. As protein: CASSLRGDYEQYF.

This rearrangement joins TRBV6-5 to TRBJ2-2, with D unclear. Germline loops: CDR1 MNHEY, CDR2 SVGAGI. The CDR3 extends over 14 amino acids. Trimming shortened V by 2 bases and J by 5 bases, and 9 bases separated the two germline ends. In nucleotides, the CDR3 is TGTGCCAGCAGTTACGCCGGGTGGACCGGGGAGCTGTTTTTT. Translated: CASSYAGWTGELFF.

This clone has a single count. The V gene is TRBV12-5, the J gene TRBJ2-1, with D perhaps matching TRBD2 (6 bases). The V gene lost 1 base and the J gene lost 9 bases, with 10 bases spanning the gap. The CDR3 extends over 13 amino acids. Germline V gene sequence: CDR1 LGHNT, CDR2 FRNRAP. CDR3 nucleotide sequence: TGTGCTAGTGGTTTGGACGGGGGAACTGAGCAGTTCTTC. Translation: CASGLDGGTEQFF.

This chain uses TRBV7-9 with TRBJ2-5; D gene uncertain. With 0 bases removed from V and 2 bases from J, the gap between germline ends came to 7 bases. Germline assignment: CDR1 SEHNR and CDR2 FQNEAQ (reference sequence). This CDR3 comprises 14 residues. CDR3 nucleotides: TGTGCCAGCAGCTTAGCGGAAGTACAAGAGACCCAGTACTTC. Translation gives CASSLAEVQETQYF.

This chain connects TRBV5-1 to TRBJ2-5; 8 bases map to TRBD1. CDR3 length: 16 amino acids. The ends lost 0 bases at V and 5 bases at J; junction bases unmatched: 9. Germline loops: CDR1 SGHRS, CDR2 YFSETQ. CDR3 protein: CASSLAPTGAGETQYF. Here the CDR3 DNA reads TGCGCCAGCAGCTTGGCTCCGACAGGGGCTGGGGAGACCCAGTACTTC.

The V gene is TRBV4-2, the J gene TRBJ2-6, with unresolved D. This CDR3 is 16 amino acids long. Germline assignment: CDR1 LGHNA and CDR2 YNFKEQ. The ends were cut back, 1 base at V and 2 bases at J, with 9 bases in the middle. The CDR3 sequence: CASSQAMRTGANVLTF. The CDR3 region has the DNA TGTGCCAGCAGCCAAGCTATGAGAACTGGGGCCAACGTCCTGACTTTC.

This sequence joins TRBV9 and TRBJ1-6; D uncertain. CDR3 length equals 16 residues. Germline loops: CDR1 SGDLS, CDR2 YYNGEE. With 4 bases removed from V and 0 bases from J, the gap between germline ends came to 11 bases. CDR3 nucleotide sequence: TGTGCCAGCAGCCGCACAGCGAGCTCCTATAATTCACCCCTCCACTTT. Protein product: CASSRTASSYNSPLHF.

The rearrangement joins TRBV12-3 or TRBV12-4 to TRBJ1-1; D call uncertain. V shed 5 bases and J shed 5 bases, with 9 bases lying between them. The CDR3 runs to 12 residues. The CDR3 reads CASSPGRTEAFF. In nucleotides, the CDR3 is TGTGCCAGCAGTCCGGGGAGAACTGAAGCTTTCTTT.

J is TRBJ2-7 and V is TRBV9; D may match TRBD1 or TRBD2 (5 bases each). CDR1 SGDLS and CDR2 YYNGEE come from the germline V gene. The CDR3 totals 15 residues. V was trimmed by 4 bases and J by 0 bases, leaving 14 bases between them. The CDR3 region has the DNA TGTGCCAGCAGCCTACGGGACGCTCCCTCCTACGAGCAGTACTTC. Its protein is CASSLRDAPSYEQYF.

The J gene is TRBJ2-7, the V gene TRBV7-3, with 7 bases aligning to TRBD1. J gave up 5 bases and V 2 bases, and 12 bases lay outside the gene matches. The germline V gene encodes CDR1 SGHTA and CDR2 FQGTGA. The CDR3 length is 16 residues. The DNA of the CDR3 is TGTGCCAGCAGCTTAGGGGCGGACAGGAGTATCGACGAGCAGTACTTC. Encoded protein: CASSLGADRSIDEQYF. The entire variable domain, with the rest obtained from reference TRBV7-3 and TRBJ2-7, is as follows: GAGVSQTPSNKVTEKGKYVELRCDPISGHTALYWYRQSLGQGPEFLIYFQGTGAADDSGLPNDRFFAVRPEGSVSTLKIQRTERGDSAVYLCASSLGADRSIDEQYFGPGTRLTVT.

The chain has TRBV7-2 and TRBJ2-7; no firm D call. Trimming left V 1 base short and J 5 bases short, with 18 bases between. Germline assignment: CDR1 SGHTA and CDR2 FQGNSA. This CDR3 contains 16 residues. The CDR3 protein is CASSLGILRQLDEQYF. The CDR3 nucleotides read TGTGCCAGCAGCTTAGGGATCCTCCGTCAGTTGGACGAGCAGTACTTC.

This chain connects TRBV4-1 to TRBJ1-6; the D is unclear. V gave up 4 bases and J gave up 8 bases, with 15 bases separating them. This CDR3 contains 15 residues. Per germline, CDR1 MGHRA and CDR2 YSYEKL. The CDR3 DNA sequence: TGCGCCAGCAGCCCAAGGGTCCTGACCGATTCACCCCTCCACTTT. It specifies CASSPRVLTDSPLHF.

This chain links TRBV6-2 or TRBV6-3 with TRBJ1-6; maybe TRBD1 (5 bases). CDR3 size: 16 residues. Germline V gene sequence: CDR1 MNHEY, CDR2 SVGEGT. V was cut by 2 bases and J by 9 bases, with 17 bases left in between. CDR3 sequence reads: CASSYSLGTATSPLHF. The CDR3 nucleotides are TGTGCCAGCAGTTACAGTCTTGGGACTGCGACTTCACCCCTCCACTTT.